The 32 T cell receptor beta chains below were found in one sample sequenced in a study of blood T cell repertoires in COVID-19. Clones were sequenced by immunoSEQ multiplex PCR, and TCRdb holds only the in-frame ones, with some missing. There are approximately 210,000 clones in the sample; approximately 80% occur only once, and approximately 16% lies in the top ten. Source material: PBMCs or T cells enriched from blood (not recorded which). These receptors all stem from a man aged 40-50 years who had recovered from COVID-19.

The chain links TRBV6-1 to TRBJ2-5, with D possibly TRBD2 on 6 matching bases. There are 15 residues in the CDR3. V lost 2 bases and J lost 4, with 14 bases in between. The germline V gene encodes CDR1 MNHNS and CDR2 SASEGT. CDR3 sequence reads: CASSEWGERRETQYF. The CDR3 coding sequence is TGTGCCAGCAGTGAATGGGGGGAAAGAAGAGAGACCCAGTACTTC.

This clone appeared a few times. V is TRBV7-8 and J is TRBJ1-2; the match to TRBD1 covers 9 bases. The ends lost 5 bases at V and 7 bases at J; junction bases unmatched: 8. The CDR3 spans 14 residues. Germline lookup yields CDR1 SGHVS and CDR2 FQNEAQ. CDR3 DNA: TGTGCCAGCAGCAATTCTAGGACAGGGGTTGGCTACACCTTC. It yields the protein CASSNSRTGVGYTF.

Here the CDR3 reads CASSSSATFPYNEQFF. The CDR3 bases are TGTGCCAGCAGTTCTAGCGCCACCTTCCCCTACAATGAGCAGTTCTTC. The chain couples TRBV27 to TRBJ2-1, with TRBD2 as a possible D gene (6 bases). This CDR3 contains 16 residues. The V gene lost 4 bases and the J gene lost 2 bases, with 15 bases spanning the gap. CDR1 and CDR2 (germline): MNHEY, SMNVEV (reference sequence).

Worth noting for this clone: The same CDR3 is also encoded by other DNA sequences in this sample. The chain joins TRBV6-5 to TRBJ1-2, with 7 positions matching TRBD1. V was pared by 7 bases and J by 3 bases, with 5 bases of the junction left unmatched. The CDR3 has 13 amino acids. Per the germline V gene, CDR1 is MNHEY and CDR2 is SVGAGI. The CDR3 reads CASTLGQDYGYTF. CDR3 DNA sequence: TGTGCCAGCACTCTTGGACAGGACTATGGCTACACCTTC.

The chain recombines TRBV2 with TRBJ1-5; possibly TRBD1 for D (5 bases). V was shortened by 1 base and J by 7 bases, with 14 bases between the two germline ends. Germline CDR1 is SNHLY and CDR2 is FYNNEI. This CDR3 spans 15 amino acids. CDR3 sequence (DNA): TGTGCCAGCAGTGAAGGAAGGGGCTGGGGACAGCCCCAGCATTTT. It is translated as CASSEGRGWGQPQHF.

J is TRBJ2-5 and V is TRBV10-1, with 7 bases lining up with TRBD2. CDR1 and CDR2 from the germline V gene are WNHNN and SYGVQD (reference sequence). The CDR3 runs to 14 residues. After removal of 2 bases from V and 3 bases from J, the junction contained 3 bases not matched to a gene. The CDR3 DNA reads TGCGCCAGCAGTGAGAGTGGGGGGGAAGAGACCCAGTACTTC. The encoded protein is CASSESGGEETQYF.

CDR3 sequence reads: CASSEQQGSYNEQFF. In DNA, the CDR3 is TGTGCCAGCAGTGAACAACAGGGGTCCTACAATGAGCAGTTCTTC. The chain couples TRBV2 to TRBJ2-1; 7 bases line up with TRBD1. Germline V gives CDR1 SNHLY, CDR2 FYNNEI. The ends lost 2 bases at V and 1 base at J; junction bases unmatched: 2. The CDR3 spans 15 residues.

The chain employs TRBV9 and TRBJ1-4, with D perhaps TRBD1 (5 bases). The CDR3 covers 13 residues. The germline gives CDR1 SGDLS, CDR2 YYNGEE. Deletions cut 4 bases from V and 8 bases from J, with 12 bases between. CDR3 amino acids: CASSFRVGEKLFF. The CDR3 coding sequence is TGTGCCAGCAGCTTCAGGGTCGGGGAAAAACTGTTTTTT.

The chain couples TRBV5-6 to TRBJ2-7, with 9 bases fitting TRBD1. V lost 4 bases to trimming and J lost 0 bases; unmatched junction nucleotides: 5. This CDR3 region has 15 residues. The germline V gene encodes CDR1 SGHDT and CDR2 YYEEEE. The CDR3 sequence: CASSVRQGGSYEQYF. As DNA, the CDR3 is TGTGCCAGCAGCGTGAGACAGGGGGGCTCCTACGAGCAGTACTTC.

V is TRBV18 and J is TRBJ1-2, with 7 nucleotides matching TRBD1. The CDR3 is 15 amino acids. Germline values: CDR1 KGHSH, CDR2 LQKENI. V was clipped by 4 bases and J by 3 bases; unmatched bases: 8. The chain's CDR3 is CASSRSTGSDYGYTF. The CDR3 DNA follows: TGTGCCAGCTCACGATCGACAGGGTCGGACTATGGCTACACCTTC.

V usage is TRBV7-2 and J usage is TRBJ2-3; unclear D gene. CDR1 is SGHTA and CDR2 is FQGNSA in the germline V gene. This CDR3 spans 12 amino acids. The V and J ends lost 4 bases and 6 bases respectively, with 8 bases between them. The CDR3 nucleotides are TGTGCCAGCAGCTACCGCGTGGATACGCAGTATTTT. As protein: CASSYRVDTQYF.

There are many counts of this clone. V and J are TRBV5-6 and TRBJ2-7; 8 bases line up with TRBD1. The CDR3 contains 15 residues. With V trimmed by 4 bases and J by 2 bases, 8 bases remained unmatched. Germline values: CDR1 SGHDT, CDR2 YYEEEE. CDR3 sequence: CASSPQDRAAYEQYF. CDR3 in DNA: TGTGCCAGCAGCCCACAGGACAGGGCGGCCTACGAGCAGTACTTC.

The CDR3 here is CASSLQGAGQPQHF. DNA of the CDR3: TGTGCCAGCAGCTTACAGGGGGCAGGTCAGCCCCAGCATTTT. V usage is TRBV5-5 and J usage is TRBJ1-5; 9 positions agree with TRBD1. This CDR3 has 14 residues. The germline CDR1 and CDR2 sequences are SGHKS and YYEKEE (reference sequence). The V segment lost 2 bases and the J segment 6 bases; nucleotides outside the gene matches: 3.

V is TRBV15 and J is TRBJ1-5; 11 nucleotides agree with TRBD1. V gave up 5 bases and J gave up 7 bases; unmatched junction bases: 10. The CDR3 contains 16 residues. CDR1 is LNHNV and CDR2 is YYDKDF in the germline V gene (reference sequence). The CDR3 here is CATSRAGDRGDQPQHF. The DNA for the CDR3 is TGTGCCACCAGCCGGGCCGGGGACAGGGGGGACCAGCCCCAGCATTTT.

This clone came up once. The CDR3 nucleotides are TGCGCCAGCAGCGGGGGGATAACTGCGGGCACTGAAGCTTTCTTT. Protein: CASSGGITAGTEAFF. The V call is TRBV5-1, the J call TRBJ1-1, with D possibly being TRBD1 (5 bases). In germline, CDR1 is SGHRS, CDR2 YFSETQ. This CDR3 spans 15 amino acids. V was pared by 4 bases and J by 4 bases, with 17 bases between.

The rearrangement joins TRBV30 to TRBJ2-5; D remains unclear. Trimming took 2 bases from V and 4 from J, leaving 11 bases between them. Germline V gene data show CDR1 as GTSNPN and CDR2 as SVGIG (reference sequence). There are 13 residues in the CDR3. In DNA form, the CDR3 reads TGTGCCTGGAGTAGTACTATCGCAGAGACCCAGTACTTC. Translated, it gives CAWSSTIAETQYF.

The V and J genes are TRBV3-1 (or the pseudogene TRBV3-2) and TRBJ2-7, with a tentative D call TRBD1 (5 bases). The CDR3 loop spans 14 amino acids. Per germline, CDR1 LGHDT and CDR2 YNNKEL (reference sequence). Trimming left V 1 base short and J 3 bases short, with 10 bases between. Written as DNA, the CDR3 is TGTGCCAGCAGCCAAGGGGCAGGGTACTACGAGCAGTACTTC. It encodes CASSQGAGYYEQYF.

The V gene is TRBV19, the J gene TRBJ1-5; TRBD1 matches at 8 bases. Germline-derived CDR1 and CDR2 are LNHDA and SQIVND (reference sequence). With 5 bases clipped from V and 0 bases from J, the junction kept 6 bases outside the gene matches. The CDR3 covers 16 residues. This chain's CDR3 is CASSWTGSYSNQPQHF. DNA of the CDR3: TGTGCCAGTAGTTGGACAGGGAGTTATAGCAATCAGCCCCAGCATTTT.

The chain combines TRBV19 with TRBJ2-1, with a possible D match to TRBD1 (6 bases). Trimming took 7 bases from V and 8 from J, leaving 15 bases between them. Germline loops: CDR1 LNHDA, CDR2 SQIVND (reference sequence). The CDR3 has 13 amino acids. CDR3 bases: TGTGCCAGTACCAATCAGGGGAAGGATGAGCAGTTCTTC. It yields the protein CASTNQGKDEQFF.

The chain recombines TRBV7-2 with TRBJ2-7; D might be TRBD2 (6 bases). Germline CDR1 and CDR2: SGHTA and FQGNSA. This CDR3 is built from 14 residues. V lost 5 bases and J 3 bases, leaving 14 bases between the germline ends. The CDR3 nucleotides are TGTGCCAGCAGCCTCGGAGGGAACTACTACGAGCAGTACTTC. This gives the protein CASSLGGNYYEQYF. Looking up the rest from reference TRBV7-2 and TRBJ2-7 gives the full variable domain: GAGVSQSPSNKVTEKGKDVELRCDPISGHTALYWYRQSLGQGLEFLIYFQGNSAPDKSGLPSDRFSAERTGGSVSTLTIQRTQQEDSAVYLCASSLGGNYYEQYFGPGTRLTVT.

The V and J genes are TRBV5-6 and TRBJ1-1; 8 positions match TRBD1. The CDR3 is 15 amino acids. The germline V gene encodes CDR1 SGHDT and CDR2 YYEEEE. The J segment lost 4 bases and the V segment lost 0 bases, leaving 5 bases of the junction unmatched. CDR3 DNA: TGTGCCAGCAGCTTGGCGGACAGGGCGGCCACTGAAGCTTTCTTT. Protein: CASSLADRAATEAFF.

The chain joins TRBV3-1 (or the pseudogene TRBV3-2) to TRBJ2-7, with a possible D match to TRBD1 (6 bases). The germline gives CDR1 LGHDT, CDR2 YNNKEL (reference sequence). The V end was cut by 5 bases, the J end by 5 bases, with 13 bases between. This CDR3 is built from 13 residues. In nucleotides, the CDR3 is TGTGCCAGCAGCTCAGGGGCGTGGAACGAGCAGTACTTC. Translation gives CASSSGAWNEQYF.

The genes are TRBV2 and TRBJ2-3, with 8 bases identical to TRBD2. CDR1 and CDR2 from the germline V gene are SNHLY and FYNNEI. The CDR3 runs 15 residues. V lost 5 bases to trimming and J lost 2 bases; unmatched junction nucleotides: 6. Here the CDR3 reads CASSSTSADTDTQYF. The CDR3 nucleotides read TGTGCCAGCAGTTCGACTAGCGCCGACACAGATACGCAGTATTTT.

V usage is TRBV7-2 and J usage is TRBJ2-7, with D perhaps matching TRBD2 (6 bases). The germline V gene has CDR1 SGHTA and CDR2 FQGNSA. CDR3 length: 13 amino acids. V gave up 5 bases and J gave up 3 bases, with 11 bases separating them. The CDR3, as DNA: TGTGCCAGCAGCCCTCGACTAGTCTACGAGCAGTACTTC. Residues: CASSPRLVYEQYF.

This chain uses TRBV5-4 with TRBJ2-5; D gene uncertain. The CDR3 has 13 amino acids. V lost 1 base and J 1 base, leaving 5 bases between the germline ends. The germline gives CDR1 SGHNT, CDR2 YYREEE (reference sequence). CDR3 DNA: TGTGCCAGCAGCTTGATTAGCCAAGAGACCCAGTACTTC. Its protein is CASSLISQETQYF.

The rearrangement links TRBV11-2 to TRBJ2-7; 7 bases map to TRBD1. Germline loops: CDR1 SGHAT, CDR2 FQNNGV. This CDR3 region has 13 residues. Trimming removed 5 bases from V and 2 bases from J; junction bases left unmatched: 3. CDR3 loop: CASSPGQTYEQYF. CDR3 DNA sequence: TGTGCCAGCAGCCCGGGACAGACCTACGAGCAGTACTTC.

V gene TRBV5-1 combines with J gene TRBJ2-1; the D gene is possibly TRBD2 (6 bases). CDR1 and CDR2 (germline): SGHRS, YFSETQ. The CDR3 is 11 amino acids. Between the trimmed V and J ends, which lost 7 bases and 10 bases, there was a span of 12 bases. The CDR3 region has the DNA TGCGCCAGCGCCCGGGGGATAGAGCAGTTCTTC. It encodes CASARGIEQFF.

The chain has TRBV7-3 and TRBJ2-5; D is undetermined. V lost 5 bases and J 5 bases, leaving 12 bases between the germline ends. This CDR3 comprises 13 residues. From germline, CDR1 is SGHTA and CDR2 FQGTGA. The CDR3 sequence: CASSIRARETQYF. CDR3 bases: TGTGCCAGCAGCATTCGAGCACGGGAGACCCAGTACTTC.

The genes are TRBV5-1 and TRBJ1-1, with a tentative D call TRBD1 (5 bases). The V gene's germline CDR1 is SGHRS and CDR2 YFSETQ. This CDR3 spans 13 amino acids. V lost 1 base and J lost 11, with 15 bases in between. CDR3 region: CASSLSGLGIAFF. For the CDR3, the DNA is TGCGCCAGCAGCTTGTCAGGGTTAGGTATTGCTTTCTTT.

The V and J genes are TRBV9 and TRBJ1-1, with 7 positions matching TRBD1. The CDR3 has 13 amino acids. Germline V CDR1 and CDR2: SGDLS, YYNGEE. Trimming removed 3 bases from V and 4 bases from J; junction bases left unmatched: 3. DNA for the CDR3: TGTGCCAGCAGCGCACAGGGGTCCACTGAAGCTTTCTTT. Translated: CASSAQGSTEAFF.

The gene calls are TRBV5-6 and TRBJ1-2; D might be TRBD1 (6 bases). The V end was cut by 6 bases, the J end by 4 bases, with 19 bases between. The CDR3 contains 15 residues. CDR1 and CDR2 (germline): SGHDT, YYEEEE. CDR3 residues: CASIDQLGGAYGYTF. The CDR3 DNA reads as TGTGCCAGCATAGATCAACTAGGGGGTGCCTATGGCTACACCTTC.

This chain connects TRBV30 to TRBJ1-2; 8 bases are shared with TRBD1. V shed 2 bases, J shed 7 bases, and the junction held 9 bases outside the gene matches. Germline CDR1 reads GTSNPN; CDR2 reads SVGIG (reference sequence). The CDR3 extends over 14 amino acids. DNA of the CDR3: TGTGCCTGGAGTATACTACAGGGGGTAGGTGGCTACACCTTC. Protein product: CAWSILQGVGGYTF.